A single sample is the source of the 2 T cell receptor beta chains below, sequenced in a study of blood T cell repertoires in COVID-19. TCRdb keeps only in-frame clones here, not all; method: immunoSEQ multiplex PCR. The sample contains 110,000 to 150,000 clones, over 70% of which appear only once. Sequencing input: peripheral blood. These TCRs come from a woman aged 55-70 years with acute or convalescent COVID-19.

This rearrangement joins TRBV27 to TRBJ2-7, with 12 bases identical to TRBD2. The V segment lost 6 bases and the J segment 2 bases; nucleotides outside the gene matches: 5. This CDR3 is built from 15 residues. The germline CDR1 and CDR2 sequences are MNHEY and SMNVEV (reference sequence). The CDR3 reads CASSPTSGSAYEQYF. CDR3 DNA sequence: TGTGCCAGCAGCCCGACTAGCGGGAGCGCCTACGAGCAGTACTTC.

The chain joins TRBV28 to TRBJ1-1; 10 bases match TRBD1. This CDR3 spans 15 amino acids. Trimming at V came to 4 bases and at J to 4 bases, leaving 6 bases not matched to a gene. The germline V gene has CDR1 MDHEN and CDR2 SYDVKM. The CDR3, as DNA: TGTGCCAGCAGTTCCGGGACAGGGGTTTTCACTGAAGCTTTCTTT. It is translated as CASSSGTGVFTEAFF.